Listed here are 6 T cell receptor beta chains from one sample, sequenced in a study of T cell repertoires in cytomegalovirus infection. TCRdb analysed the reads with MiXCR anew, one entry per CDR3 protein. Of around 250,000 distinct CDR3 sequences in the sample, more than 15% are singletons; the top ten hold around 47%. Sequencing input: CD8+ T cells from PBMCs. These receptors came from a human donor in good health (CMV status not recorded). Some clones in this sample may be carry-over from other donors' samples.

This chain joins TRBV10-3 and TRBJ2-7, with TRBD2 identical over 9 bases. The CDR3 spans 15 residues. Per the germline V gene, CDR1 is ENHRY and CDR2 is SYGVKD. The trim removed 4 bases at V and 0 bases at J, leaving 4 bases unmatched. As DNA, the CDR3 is TGTGCCATCAGTGGAGCGGGGGGTTCCTCCTACGAGCAGTACTTC. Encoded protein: CAISGAGGSSYEQYF.

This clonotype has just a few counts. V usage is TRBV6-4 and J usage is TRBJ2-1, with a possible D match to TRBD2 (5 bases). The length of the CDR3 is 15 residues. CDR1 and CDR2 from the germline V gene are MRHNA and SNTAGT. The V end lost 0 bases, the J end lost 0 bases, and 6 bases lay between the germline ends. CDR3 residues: CASSDSGSSYNEQFF. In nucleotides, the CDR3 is TGTGCCAGCAGTGACTCAGGGAGCTCCTACAATGAGCAGTTCTTC.

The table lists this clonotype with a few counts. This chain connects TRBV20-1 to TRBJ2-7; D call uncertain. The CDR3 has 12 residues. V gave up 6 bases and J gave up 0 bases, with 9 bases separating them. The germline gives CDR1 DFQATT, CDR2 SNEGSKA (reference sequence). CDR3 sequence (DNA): TGCAGTGCCACCCCTTCCTCCTACGAGCAGTACTTC. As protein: CSATPSSYEQYF.

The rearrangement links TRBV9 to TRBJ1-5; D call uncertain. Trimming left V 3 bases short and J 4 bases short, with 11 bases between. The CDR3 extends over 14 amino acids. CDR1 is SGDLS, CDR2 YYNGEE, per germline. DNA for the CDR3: TGTGCCAGCAGCGAGAACGGTTGGAATCAGCCCCAGCATTTT. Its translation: CASSENGWNQPQHF.

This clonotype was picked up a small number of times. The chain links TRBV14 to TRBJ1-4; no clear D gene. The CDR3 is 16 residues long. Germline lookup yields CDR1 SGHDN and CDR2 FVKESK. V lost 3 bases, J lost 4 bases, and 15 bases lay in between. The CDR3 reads CASSQRIGLSNEKLFF. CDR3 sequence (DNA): TGTGCCAGCAGCCAGAGGATAGGGCTCAGTAATGAAAAACTGTTTTTT.

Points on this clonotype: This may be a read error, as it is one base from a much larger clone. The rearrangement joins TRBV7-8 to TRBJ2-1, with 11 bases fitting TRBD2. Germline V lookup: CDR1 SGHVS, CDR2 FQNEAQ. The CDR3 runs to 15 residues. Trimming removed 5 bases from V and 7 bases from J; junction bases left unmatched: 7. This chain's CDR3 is CASSRTSGWANEQFF. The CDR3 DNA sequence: TGTGCCAGCAGCCGGACTAGCGGGTGGGCAAATGAGCAGTTCTTC.